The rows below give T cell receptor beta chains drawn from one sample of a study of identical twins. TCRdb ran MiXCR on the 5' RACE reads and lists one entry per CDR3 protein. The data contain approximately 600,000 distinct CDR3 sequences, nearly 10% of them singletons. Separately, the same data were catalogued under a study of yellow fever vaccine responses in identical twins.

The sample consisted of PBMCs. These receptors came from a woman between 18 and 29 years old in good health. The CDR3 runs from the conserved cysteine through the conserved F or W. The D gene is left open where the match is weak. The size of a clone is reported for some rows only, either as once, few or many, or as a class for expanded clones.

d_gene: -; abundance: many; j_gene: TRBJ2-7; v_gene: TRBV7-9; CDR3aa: CASSLVGRGDEQYF; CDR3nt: TGTGCCAGCAGCTTAGTGGGTCGGGGTGACGAGCAGTACTTC
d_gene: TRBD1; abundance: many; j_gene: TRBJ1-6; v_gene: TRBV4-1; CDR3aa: CASSQETGGERSPLHF; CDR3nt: TGCGCCAGCAGCCAAGAGACAGGGGGCGAACGTTCACCCCTCCACTTT
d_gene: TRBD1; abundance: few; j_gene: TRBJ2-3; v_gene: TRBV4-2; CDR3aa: CASSQQLKLGTGNTDTQYF; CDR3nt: TGTGCCAGCAGCCAACAACTTAAACTCGGGACAGGGAATACAGATACGCAGTATTTT
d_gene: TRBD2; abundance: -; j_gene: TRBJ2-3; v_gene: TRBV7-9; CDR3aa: CASSLVISGGDTQYF; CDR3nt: TGTGCCAGCAGCCTGGTTATTAGCGGGGGTGATACGCAGTATTTT
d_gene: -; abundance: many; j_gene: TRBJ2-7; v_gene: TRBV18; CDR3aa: CASSPSDYEQYF; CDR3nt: TGTGCCAGCTCACCTTCGGACTACGAGCAGTACTTC
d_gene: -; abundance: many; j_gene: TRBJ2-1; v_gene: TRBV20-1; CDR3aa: CSARKTVNYNEQFF; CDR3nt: TGCAGTGCGCGAAAGACAGTTAACTACAATGAGCAGTTCTTC
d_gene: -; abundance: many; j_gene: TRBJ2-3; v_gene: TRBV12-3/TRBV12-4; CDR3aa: CASSLNRVSTDTQYF; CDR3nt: TGTGCCAGCAGTTTAAACAGGGTTAGCACAGATACGCAGTATTTT
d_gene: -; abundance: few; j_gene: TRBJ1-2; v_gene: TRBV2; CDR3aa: CASSKHLPTYGYTF; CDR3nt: TGTGCCAGCAGTAAACATCTACCCACCTATGGCTACACCTTC
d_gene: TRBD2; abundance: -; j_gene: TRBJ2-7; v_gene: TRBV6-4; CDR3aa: CARCLRRGGTVGSYEQYF; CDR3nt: TGTGCCCGCTGTTTAAGGCGGGGGGGCACGGTTGGCTCCTACGAGCAGTACTTC
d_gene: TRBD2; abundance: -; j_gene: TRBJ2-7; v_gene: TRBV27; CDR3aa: CASSSSGLPSYEQYF; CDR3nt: TGTGCCAGCAGTTCCTCGGGACTACCATCCTACGAGCAGTACTTC
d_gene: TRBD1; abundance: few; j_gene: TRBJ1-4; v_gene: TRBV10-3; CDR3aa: CAISDGQDEKLFF; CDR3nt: TGTGCCATCAGTGATGGACAGGATGAAAAACTGTTTTTT
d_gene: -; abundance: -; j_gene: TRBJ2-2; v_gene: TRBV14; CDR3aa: CASSQQLYTGELFF; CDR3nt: TGTGCCAGCAGCCAACAATTATATACCGGGGAGCTGTTTTTT
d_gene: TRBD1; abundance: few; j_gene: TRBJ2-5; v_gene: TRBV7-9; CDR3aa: CASSATGGRDGETQYF; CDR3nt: TGTGCCAGCAGCGCAACAGGGGGGCGCGACGGGGAGACCCAGTACTTC
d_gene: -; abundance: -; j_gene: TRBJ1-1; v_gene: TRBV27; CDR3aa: CASSLSSDWTEAFF; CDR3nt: TGTGCCAGCAGTTTATCGTCGGATTGGACTGAAGCTTTCTTT
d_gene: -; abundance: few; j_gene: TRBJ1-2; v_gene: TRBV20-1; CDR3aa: CSARLDKYGYTF; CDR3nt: TGCAGTGCTAGGCTGGACAAATATGGCTACACCTTC
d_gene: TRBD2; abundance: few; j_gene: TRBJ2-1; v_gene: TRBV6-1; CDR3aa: CASSPRGVAYNEQFF; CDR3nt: TGTGCCAGCAGTCCTCGGGGGGTCGCCTACAATGAGCAGTTCTTC
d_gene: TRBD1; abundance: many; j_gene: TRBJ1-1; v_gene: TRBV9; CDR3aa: CASSVRDRATEAFF; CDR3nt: TGTGCCAGCAGCGTTAGGGACAGGGCTACTGAAGCTTTCTTT
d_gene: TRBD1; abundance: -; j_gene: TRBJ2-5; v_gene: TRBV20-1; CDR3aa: CSATPKAGGSRETQYF; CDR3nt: TGCAGTGCTACCCCGAAGGCAGGGGGCTCCAGAGAGACCCAGTACTTC
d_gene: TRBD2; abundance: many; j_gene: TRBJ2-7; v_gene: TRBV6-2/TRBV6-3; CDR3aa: CASSYPTSGRYEQYF; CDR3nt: TGTGCCAGCAGTTACCCTACTAGCGGGAGATACGAGCAGTACTTC
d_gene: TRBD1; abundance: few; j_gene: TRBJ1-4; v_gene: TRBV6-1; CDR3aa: CASMTGGNTNEKLFF; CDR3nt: TGTGCCAGCATGACAGGGGGTAATACTAATGAAAAACTGTTTTTT
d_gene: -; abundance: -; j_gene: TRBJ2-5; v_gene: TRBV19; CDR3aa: CASSTRDSVYQETQYF; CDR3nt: TGTGCCAGTAGTACCAGGGACTCCGTTTACCAAGAGACCCAGTACTTC
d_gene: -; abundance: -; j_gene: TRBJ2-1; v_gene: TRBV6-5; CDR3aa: CASSYGQFSYNEQFF; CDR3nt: TGTGCCAGCAGTTATGGACAGTTTTCCTACAATGAGCAGTTCTTC
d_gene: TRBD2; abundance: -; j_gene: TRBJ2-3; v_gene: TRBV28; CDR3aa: CASSLAGVFSTDTQYF; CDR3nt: TGTGCCAGCAGCCTAGCGGGGGTTTTTAGCACAGATACGCAGTATTTT
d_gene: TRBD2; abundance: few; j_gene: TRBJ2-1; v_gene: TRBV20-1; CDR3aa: CSAIQWAGVRNEQFF; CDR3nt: TGCAGTGCCATCCAATGGGCGGGAGTTCGGAATGAGCAGTTCTTC
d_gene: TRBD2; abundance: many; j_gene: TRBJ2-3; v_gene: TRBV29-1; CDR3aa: CSVTAGTSGYADTQYF; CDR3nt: TGCAGCGTTACAGCCGGGACTAGCGGGTATGCAGATACGCAGTATTTT
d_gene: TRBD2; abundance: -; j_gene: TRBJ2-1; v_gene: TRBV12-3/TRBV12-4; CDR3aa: CASSPTMPGTSGQKKQFF; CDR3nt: TGTGCCAGCAGTCCCACAATGCCCGGGACTAGCGGACAGAAAAAGCAGTTCTTC
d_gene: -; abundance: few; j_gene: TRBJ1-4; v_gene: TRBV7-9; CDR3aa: CASSHSGNEKLFF; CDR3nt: TGTGCCAGCAGCCATTCCGGAAATGAAAAACTGTTTTTT
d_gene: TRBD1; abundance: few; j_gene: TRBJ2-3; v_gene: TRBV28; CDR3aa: CASSDRGATDTQYF; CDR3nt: TGTGCCAGCAGCGACAGGGGGGCAACAGATACGCAGTATTTT
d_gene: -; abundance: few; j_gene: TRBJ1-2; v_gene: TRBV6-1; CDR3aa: CASSAGIGYGYTF; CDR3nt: TGTGCCAGCAGTGCGGGAATAGGCTATGGCTACACCTTC
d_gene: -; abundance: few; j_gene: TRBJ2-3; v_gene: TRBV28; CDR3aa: CASSQPLGADTQYF; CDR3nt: TGTGCCAGCAGTCAGCCCCTCGGGGCAGATACGCAGTATTTT
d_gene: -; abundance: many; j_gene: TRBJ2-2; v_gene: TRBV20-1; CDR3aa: CSARGMANTGELFF; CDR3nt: TGCAGTGCTAGGGGGATGGCAAACACCGGGGAGCTGTTTTTT
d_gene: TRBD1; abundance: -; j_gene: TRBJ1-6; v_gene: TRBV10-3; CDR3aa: CAISEGQGDGSPLHF; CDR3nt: TGTGCCATCAGTGAGGGACAGGGGGATGGTTCACCCCTCCACTTT
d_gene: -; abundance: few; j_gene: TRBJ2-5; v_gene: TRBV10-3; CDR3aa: CAIKAGGIKETQYF; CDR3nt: TGTGCCATCAAGGCAGGGGGGATTAAGGAGACCCAGTACTTC
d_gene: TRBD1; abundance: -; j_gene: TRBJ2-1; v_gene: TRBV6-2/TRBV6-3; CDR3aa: CASSSWDRGSSYNEQFF; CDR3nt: TGTGCCAGCAGTTCTTGGGACAGGGGGAGCTCCTACAATGAGCAGTTCTTC
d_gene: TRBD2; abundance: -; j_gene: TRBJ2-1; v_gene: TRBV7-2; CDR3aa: CASSLGASGTEQFF; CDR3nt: TGTGCCAGCAGCTTAGGGGCTAGCGGAACTGAGCAGTTCTTC
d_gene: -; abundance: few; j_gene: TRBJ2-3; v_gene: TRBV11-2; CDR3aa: CATDRGPSTDTQYF; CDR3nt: TGTGCCACCGATCGGGGACCTAGCACAGATACGCAGTATTTT
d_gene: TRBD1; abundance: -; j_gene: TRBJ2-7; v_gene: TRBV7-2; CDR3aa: CASRQTGNSYEQYF; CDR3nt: TGTGCCAGCAGGCAGACAGGGAACTCCTACGAGCAGTACTTC
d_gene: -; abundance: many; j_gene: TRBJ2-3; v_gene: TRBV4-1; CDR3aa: CASSQDLSPGADTQYF; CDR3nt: TGCGCCAGCAGCCAAGATCTGTCCCCGGGAGCAGATACGCAGTATTTT
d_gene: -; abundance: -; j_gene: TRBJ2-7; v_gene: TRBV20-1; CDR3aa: CCASPAGHLPPNEQYF; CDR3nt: TGCTGTGCTAGTCCCGCGGGACACCTTCCCCCAAACGAGCAGTACTTC
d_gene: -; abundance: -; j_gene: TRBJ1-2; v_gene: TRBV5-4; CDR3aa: CASSANQGYGYTF; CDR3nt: TGTGCCAGCAGCGCTAACCAGGGCTATGGCTACACCTTC
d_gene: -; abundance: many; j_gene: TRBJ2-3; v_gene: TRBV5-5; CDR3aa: CASSRDILSDTQYF; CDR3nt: TGTGCCAGCAGTCGGGACATCTTATCAGATACGCAGTATTTT
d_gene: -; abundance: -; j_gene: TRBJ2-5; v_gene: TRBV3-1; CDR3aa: CASRHETGHQETQYF; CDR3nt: TGTGCCAGCAGACATGAAACAGGGCACCAAGAGACCCAGTACTTC
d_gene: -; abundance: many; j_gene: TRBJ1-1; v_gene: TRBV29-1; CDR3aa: CSVEGQGLSTEAFF; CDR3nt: TGCAGCGTTGAAGGTCAGGGTTTGTCCACTGAAGCTTTCTTT
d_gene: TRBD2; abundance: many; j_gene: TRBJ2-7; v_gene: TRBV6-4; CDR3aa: CASSEAGTSYEQYF; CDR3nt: TGTGCCAGCAGTGAAGCGGGAACCTCCTACGAGCAGTACTTC
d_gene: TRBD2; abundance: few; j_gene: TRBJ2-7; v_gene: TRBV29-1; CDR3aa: CSVGLAGDPYEQYF; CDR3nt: TGCAGCGTTGGGTTAGCGGGGGATCCCTACGAGCAGTACTTC
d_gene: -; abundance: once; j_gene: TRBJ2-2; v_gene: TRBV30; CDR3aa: CAWSVQSGRIGELFF; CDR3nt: TGTGCCTGGAGTGTACAGTCAGGGAGGATCGGGGAGCTGTTTTTT
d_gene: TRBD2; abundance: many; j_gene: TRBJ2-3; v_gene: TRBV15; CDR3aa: CATSRDQIAGGPGISTDTQYF; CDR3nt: TGTGCCACCAGCAGAGACCAAATAGCGGGGGGGCCCGGAATTAGCACAGATACGCAGTATTTT
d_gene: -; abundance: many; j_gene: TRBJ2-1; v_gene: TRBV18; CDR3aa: CASSPLAGHTYNEQFF; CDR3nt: TGTGCCAGCTCACCACTTGCGGGACACACCTACAATGAGCAGTTCTTC
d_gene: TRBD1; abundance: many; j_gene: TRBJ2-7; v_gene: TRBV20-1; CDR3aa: CRARTGASYEQYF; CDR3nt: TGCAGGGCCCGGACAGGGGCGTCCTACGAGCAGTACTTC
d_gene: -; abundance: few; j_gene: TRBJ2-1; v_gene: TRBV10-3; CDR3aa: CAISESIKAKFF; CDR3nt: TGTGCCATCAGTGAGTCGATTAAGGCTAAGTTCTTC
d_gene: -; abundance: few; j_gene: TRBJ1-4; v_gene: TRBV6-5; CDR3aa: CASSYGDKLFF; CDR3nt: TGTGCCAGCAGTTACGGGGATAAACTGTTTTTT
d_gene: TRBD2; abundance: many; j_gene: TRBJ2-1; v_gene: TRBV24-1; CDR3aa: CATSEELAGGRNEQFF; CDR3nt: TGTGCCACCAGTGAGGAGCTAGCGGGGGGGCGCAATGAGCAGTTCTTC
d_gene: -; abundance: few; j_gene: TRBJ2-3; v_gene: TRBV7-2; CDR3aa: CASSGSGQGTDTQYF; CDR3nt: TGTGCCAGCAGCGGAAGCGGTCAGGGCACAGATACGCAGTATTTT
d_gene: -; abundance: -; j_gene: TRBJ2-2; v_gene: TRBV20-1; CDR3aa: CSARPGRNTGELFF; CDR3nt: TGCAGTGCCCGTCCAGGGAGAAACACCGGGGAGCTGTTTTTT
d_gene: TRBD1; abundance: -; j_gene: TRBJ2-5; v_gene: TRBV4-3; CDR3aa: CASSQEGTGVRETQYF; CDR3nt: TGCGCCAGCAGCCAAGAAGGGACAGGGGTTAGGGAGACCCAGTACTTC
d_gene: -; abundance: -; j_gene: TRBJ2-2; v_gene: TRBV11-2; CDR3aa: CASSPPPSRGKNTGELFF; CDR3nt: TGTGCCAGCAGTCCTCCCCCCTCGCGGGGTAAAAACACCGGGGAGCTGTTTTTT
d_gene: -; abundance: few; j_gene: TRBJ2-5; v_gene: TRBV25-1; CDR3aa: CASSSSRVIQETQYF; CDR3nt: TGTGCCAGCAGTTCCTCGCGGGTAATCCAAGAGACCCAGTACTTC
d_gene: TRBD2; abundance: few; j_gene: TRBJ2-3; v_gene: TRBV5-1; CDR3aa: CASSWTSGISTQYF; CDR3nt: TGCGCCAGCAGTTGGACTAGCGGTATCTCTACGCAGTATTTT
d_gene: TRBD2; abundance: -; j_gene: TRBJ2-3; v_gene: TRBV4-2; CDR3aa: CASSQERDGRINTQYF; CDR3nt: TGTGCCAGCAGCCAAGAGAGGGACGGGAGGATCAATACGCAGTATTTT